The entry below gives a single T cell receptor (beta chain) sequence along with its context. The antigen is unknown. The record originates from a study of neoadjuvant anti-PD-1 for oral cavity cancer. Blood libraries mostly used around 510 ng genomic DNA, six replicates each. The repertoire was sequenced with immunoSEQ multiplex PCR; TCRdb's copy has only in-frame clones and lacks some. The sample records 75,000 to 100,000 clones, approximately 80% being singletons. Trimming removed 1 base from V and 0 bases from J; junction bases left unmatched: 5. CDR3 length equals 16 residues. The germline V gene encodes CDR1 MNHNS and CDR2 SASEGT. No culture or expansion preceded analysis of these blood cells. Overall study results and limits: Non-responders to neoadjuvant nivolumab had significantly more clonal PBMC T cells than responders.

The gene calls are TRBV6-1 and TRBJ2-5; the match to TRBD1 covers 7 bases. Specimen: PBMCs, collected before nivolumab (anti-PD-1) treatment. The TCR was taken from a person aged 40 to 85 with oral cavity squamous cell carcinoma. The CDR3 DNA follows: TGTGCCAGCAGTGAAGAGACAGGGACGTACCAAGAGACCCAGTACTTC. Translating it yields CASSEETGTYQETQYF.